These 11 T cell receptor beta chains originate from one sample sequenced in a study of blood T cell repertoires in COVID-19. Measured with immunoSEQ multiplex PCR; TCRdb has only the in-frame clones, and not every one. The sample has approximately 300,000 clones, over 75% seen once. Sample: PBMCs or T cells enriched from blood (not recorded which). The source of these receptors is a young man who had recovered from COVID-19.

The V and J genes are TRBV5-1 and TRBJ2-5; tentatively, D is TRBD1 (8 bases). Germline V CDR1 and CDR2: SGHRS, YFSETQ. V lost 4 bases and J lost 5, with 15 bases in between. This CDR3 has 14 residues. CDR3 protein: CASSPNRGGETQYF. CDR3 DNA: TGCGCCAGCAGCCCGAACAGGGGGGGGGAGACCCAGTACTTC.

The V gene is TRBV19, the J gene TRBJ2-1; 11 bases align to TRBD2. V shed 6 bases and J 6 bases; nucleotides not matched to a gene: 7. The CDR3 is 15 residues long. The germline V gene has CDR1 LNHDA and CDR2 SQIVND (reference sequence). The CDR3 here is CASRVTSGRVNEQFF. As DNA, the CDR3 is TGTGCCAGTAGGGTTACTAGCGGGAGAGTCAATGAGCAGTTCTTC.

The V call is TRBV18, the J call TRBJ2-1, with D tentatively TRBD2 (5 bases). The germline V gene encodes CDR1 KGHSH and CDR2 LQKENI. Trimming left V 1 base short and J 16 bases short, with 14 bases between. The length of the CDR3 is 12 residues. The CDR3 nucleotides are TGTGCCAGCTCACCACAAGCGGCGTCAGGATTCTTC. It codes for CASSPQAASGFF.

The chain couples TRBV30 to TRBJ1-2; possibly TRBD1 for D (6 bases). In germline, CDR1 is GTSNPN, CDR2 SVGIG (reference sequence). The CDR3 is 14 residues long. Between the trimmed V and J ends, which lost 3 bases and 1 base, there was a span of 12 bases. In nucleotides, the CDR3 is TGTGCCTGGAGGAGGGGGGGACTTAACTATGGCTACACCTTC. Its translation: CAWRRGGLNYGYTF. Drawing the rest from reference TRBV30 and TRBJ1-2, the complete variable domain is SQTIHQWPATLVQPVGSPLSLECTVEGTSNPNLYWYRQAAGRGLQLLFYSVGIGQISSEVPQNLSASRPQDRQFILSSKKLLLSDSGFYLCAWRRGGLNYGYTFGSGTRLTVV.

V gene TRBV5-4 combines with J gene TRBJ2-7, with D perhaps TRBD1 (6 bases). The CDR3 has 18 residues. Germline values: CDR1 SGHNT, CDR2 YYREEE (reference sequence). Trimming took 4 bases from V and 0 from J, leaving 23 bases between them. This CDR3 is CASSRQQGTISSSYEQYF. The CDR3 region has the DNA TGTGCCAGCAGCCGCCAGCAGGGGACGATTTCAAGCTCCTACGAGCAGTACTTC.

CDR3 in DNA: TGTGCCAGCAGTTTAGCTACTAGGTACGAGCAGTACTTC. Protein: CASSLATRYEQYF. This chain links TRBV27 with TRBJ2-7; D possibly corresponds to TRBD2 (5 bases). The V and J ends lost 2 bases and 4 bases respectively, with 9 bases between them. The CDR3 loop spans 13 amino acids. CDR1 is MNHEY and CDR2 is SMNVEV in the germline V gene (reference sequence).

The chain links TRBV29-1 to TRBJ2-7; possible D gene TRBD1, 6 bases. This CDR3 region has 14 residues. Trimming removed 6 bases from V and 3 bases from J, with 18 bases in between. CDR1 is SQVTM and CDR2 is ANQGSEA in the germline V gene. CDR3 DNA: TGCAGCGTCAGATCCGGGACAAGCCTCTACGAGCAGTACTTC. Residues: CSVRSGTSLYEQYF.

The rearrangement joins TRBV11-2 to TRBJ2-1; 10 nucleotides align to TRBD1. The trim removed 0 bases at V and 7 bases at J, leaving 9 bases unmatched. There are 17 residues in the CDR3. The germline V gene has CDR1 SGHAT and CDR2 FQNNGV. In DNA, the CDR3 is TGTGCCAGCAGCTTAGATCCGGGACAGGGGTTGCGGAATGAGCAGTTCTTC. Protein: CASSLDPGQGLRNEQFF.

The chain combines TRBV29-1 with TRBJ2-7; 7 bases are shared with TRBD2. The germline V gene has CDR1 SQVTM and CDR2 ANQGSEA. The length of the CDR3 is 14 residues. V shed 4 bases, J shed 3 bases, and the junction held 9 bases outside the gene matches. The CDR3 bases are TGCAGCGTTGGGGGCGGGAGCCGTGGCTACGAGCAGTACTTC. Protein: CSVGGGSRGYEQYF.

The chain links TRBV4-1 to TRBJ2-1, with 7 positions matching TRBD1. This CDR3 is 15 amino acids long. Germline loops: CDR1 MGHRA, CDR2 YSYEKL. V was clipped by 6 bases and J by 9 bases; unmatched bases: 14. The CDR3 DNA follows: TGCGCCAGCAGGCCCCCGGGACAGTACGGTGGTGAGCAGTTCTTC. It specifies CASRPPGQYGGEQFF.

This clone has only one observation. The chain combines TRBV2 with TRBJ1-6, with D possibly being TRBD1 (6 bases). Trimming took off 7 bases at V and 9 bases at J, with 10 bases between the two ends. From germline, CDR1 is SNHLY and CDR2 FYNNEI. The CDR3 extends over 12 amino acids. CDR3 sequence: CASTRGSSPLHF. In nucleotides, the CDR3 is TGTGCCAGCACCAGGGGAAGTTCACCCCTCCACTTT.